These 27 T cell receptor beta chains share one sample of origin, sequenced in a study of T-cell reconstitution after alpha-beta-depleted transplantation in children. Unique molecular identifiers were built into the TCRbeta library. TCRdb reanalysed the PCR reads using MiXCR and keeps one entry per CDR3 protein. This sample carries some 240,000 distinct CDR3 sequences, about 8.8% of them seen once, and the ten largest clones take about 4.8%. The sample here was PBMCs from the stem cell graft donor, taken from the stem cell graft. These receptors originate from a human donor who donated a stem cell graft to a child with SCID.

There are many counts of this clonotype. This rearrangement joins TRBV7-9 to TRBJ2-1; 11 bases agree with TRBD2. V shed 5 bases and J 9 bases; nucleotides not matched to a gene: 6. The CDR3 is made up of 14 amino acids. Per germline, CDR1 SEHNR and CDR2 FQNEAQ (reference sequence). The CDR3 is CASSLTTSGGEQFF. CDR3 DNA: TGTGCCAGCAGCCTAACCACTAGCGGGGGTGAGCAGTTCTTC.

This clonotype has a count of ten or more. This sequence joins TRBV12-3 or TRBV12-4 and TRBJ1-1; D ambiguous. There are 13 residues in the CDR3. V lost 1 base to trimming and J lost 1 base, with 4 bases between them. The chain's CDR3 is CASSLDENTEAFF. CDR3 bases: TGTGCCAGCAGTTTAGACGAGAACACTGAAGCTTTCTTT.

This clonotype was observed a few times. The chain couples TRBV6-2 or TRBV6-3 to TRBJ2-7; D is unclear. V lost 5 bases and J 5 bases, leaving 7 bases between the germline ends. Germline V gives CDR1 MNHEY, CDR2 SVGEGT. This CDR3 region has 11 residues. The CDR3 sequence is CASSIMDEQYF. The CDR3 bases are TGTGCCAGCAGTATAATGGACGAGCAGTACTTC.

Worth noting for this clonotype: This could be a read error, since a much larger clone is one nucleotide away. The chain employs TRBV3-1 and TRBJ1-2; D perhaps matches TRBD1 (6 bases). Germline CDR1 reads LGHDT; CDR2 reads YNNKEL (reference sequence). CDR3 size: 12 residues. The CDR3 here is CANSQGGISYTF. The CDR3 DNA reads as TGTGCCAACAGCCAAGGGGGGATTAGCTACACCTTC.

This clonotype was detected ten times or more. V usage is TRBV9 and J usage is TRBJ1-1; D call uncertain. Germline values: CDR1 SGDLS, CDR2 YYNGEE. V was shortened by 3 bases and J by 7 bases, with 7 bases between the two germline ends. This CDR3 has 11 residues. The CDR3, as DNA: TGTGCCAGCAGCGCGGACGGTGAAGCTTTCTTT. As protein: CASSADGEAFF.

This clonotype was observed a handful of times. The chain couples TRBV27 to TRBJ1-2, with TRBD1 identical over 10 bases. In germline, CDR1 is MNHEY, CDR2 SMNVEV (reference sequence). Losses at the gene ends were 6 bases for V and 4 bases for J; bases not matched to a gene: 5. This CDR3 has 14 residues. The CDR3 sequence is CASSLGQGFYGYTF. In nucleotides, the CDR3 is TGTGCCAGCAGCCTGGGACAGGGGTTCTATGGCTACACCTTC.

This clonotype was observed once. The chain has TRBV4-1 and TRBJ1-2; the D is unclear. Trimming took off 4 bases at V and 7 bases at J, with 13 bases between the two ends. Looked up from germline, CDR1 is MGHRA and CDR2 is YSYEKL. There are 13 residues in the CDR3. The CDR3 loop reads CASSLQVRGGYTF. The DNA for the CDR3 is TGCGCCAGCAGCCTCCAGGTCCGGGGTGGCTACACCTTC.

This clonotype was seen many times. The chain uses TRBV27 and TRBJ2-5; the match to TRBD2 covers 7 bases. The V segment lost 3 bases and the J segment 3 bases; nucleotides outside the gene matches: 10. The CDR3 is 16 amino acids. Germline V gives CDR1 MNHEY, CDR2 SMNVEV (reference sequence). This chain's CDR3 is CASSFSPWGGEETQYF. The CDR3 DNA reads TGTGCCAGCAGTTTCTCCCCCTGGGGGGGTGAAGAGACCCAGTACTTC.

This chain joins TRBV28 and TRBJ2-1; 11 bases are a match to TRBD2. From germline, CDR1 is MDHEN and CDR2 SYDVKM. The length of the CDR3 is 15 residues. Germline trimming cut 5 bases from V and 8 bases from J; bases unmatched to any gene: 8. The CDR3 DNA reads as TGTGCCAGCAGTGCACCTAGCGGGGGGTTGGATGAGCAGTTCTTC. Translation gives CASSAPSGGLDEQFF. Combining the CDR3 with reference TRBV28 and TRBJ2-1 gives the whole variable domain DVKVTQSSRYLVKRTGEKVFLECVQDMDHENMFWYRQDPGLGLRLIYFSYDVKMKEKGDIPEGYSVSREKKERFSLILESASTNQTSMYLCASSAPSGGLDEQFFGPGTRLTVL.

This clonotype was picked up many times. CDR3 nucleotides: TGCAGTGCTAAAGGGGTCGAGCAGTACTTC. Its translation is CSAKGVEQYF. V is TRBV20-1 and J is TRBJ2-7, with D possibly matching TRBD1 (5 bases). V lost 4 bases and J 6 bases, leaving 7 bases between the germline ends. The germline V gene encodes CDR1 DFQATT and CDR2 SNEGSKA (reference sequence). This CDR3 contains 10 residues.

This clonotype was recorded at least ten times. This sequence joins TRBV12-3 or TRBV12-4 and TRBJ2-1, with D perhaps assigned TRBD1 or TRBD2 (5 bases each). The CDR3 totals 11 residues. V was cut by 8 bases and J by 8 bases, with 10 bases left in between. Here the CDR3 reads CASSRGYEQFF. The CDR3 nucleotides read TGTGCCAGCTCTCGGGGCTATGAGCAGTTCTTC.

Ten or more counts support this clonotype. The V gene is TRBV28, the J gene TRBJ1-1; unclear D gene. With 1 base removed from V and 8 bases from J, the gap between germline ends came to 5 bases. The germline CDR1 and CDR2 sequences are MDHEN and SYDVKM. There are 11 residues in the CDR3. The CDR3 sequence is CASSLFREAFF. Written as DNA, the CDR3 is TGTGCCAGCAGTTTATTCAGGGAAGCTTTCTTT.

This chain links TRBV7-9 with TRBJ1-2; D gene uncertain. V lost 7 bases to trimming and J lost 6 bases, with 15 bases between them. Germline CDR1 reads SEHNR; CDR2 reads FQNEAQ (reference sequence). The CDR3 has 13 amino acids. The CDR3 sequence: CASTTTTLDGYTF. CDR3 DNA sequence: TGTGCCAGCACCACGACAACCCTTGATGGCTACACCTTC. Full variable domain (remainder filled in from reference TRBV7-9 and TRBJ1-2): DTGVSQNPRHKITKRGQNVTFRCDPISEHNRLYWYRQTLGQGPEFLTYFQNEAQLEKSRLLSDRFSAERPKGSFSTLEIQRTEQGDSAMYLCASTTTTLDGYTFGSGTRLTVV.

The sample holds many counts of this clonotype. This chain uses TRBV4-2 with TRBJ1-2; D perhaps matches TRBD1 (5 bases). CDR1 and CDR2 (germline): LGHNA, YNFKEQ. The CDR3 spans 14 residues. V was clipped by 3 bases and J by 4 bases, with 12 bases between them. The CDR3 region has the DNA TGTGCCAGCAGCCAGGGAGGGGAGGTCTATGGCTACACCTTC. This sequence encodes CASSQGGEVYGYTF.

There are a few counts of this clonotype. This chain connects TRBV18 to TRBJ2-5; D is undetermined. V was clipped by 2 bases and J by 1 base, with 8 bases between them. CDR1 is KGHSH and CDR2 is LQKENI in the germline V gene. This CDR3 comprises 14 residues. The CDR3 reads CASSPSKTQETQYF. CDR3 DNA sequence: TGTGCCAGCTCACCATCCAAGACCCAAGAGACCCAGTACTTC.

The V call is TRBV24-1, the J call TRBJ1-1, with no clear D. Germline V gives CDR1 KGHDR, CDR2 SFDVKD. The V and J ends lost 0 bases and 5 bases respectively, with 6 bases between them. This CDR3 is built from 13 residues. The CDR3 reads CATSDLAGTEAFF. In DNA form, the CDR3 reads TGTGCCACCAGTGATTTGGCTGGGACTGAAGCTTTCTTT.

This clonotype was recorded many times. The V gene is TRBV12-3 or TRBV12-4, the J gene TRBJ2-4, with a weak D call TRBD2 (6 bases). The V and J ends lost 5 bases and 7 bases respectively, with 9 bases between them. The CDR3 is made up of 12 amino acids. CDR3 protein: CASSLRGNIQYF. The CDR3 DNA sequence: TGTGCCAGCAGTCTACGGGGGAACATTCAGTACTTC.

This clonotype has a count of ten or more. The chain combines TRBV7-2 with TRBJ2-7; D is tentatively TRBD1 or TRBD2 (5 bases each). Germline values: CDR1 SGHTA, CDR2 FQGNSA. The CDR3 covers 15 residues. V was cut by 0 bases and J by 0 bases, with 9 bases left in between. The CDR3 DNA sequence: TGTGCCAGCAGCTTAGCGGGGGAATACTCCTACGAGCAGTACTTC. Protein product: CASSLAGEYSYEQYF.

This clonotype has ten or more counts. This chain connects TRBV20-1 to TRBJ1-2, with a tentative D call TRBD1 (5 bases). CDR1 and CDR2 from the germline V gene are DFQATT and SNEGSKA (reference sequence). The CDR3 sequence is 13 residues long. V shed 3 bases and J shed 3 bases, with 11 bases lying between them. CDR3 in DNA: TGCAGTGCTAGTGCAGGGTATTACTATGGCTACACCTTC. It translates to CSASAGYYYGYTF.

There are many counts of this clonotype. The rearrangement joins TRBV6-2 or TRBV6-3 to TRBJ2-5, with D perhaps assigned TRBD1 or TRBD2 (6 bases each). Germline values: CDR1 MNHEY, CDR2 SVGEGT. There are 16 residues in the CDR3. V lost 4 bases to trimming and J lost 3 bases, with 18 bases between them. The CDR3 region is CASSSSTRGPKETQYF. DNA for the CDR3: TGTGCCAGCAGTTCTTCAACCCGGGGGCCGAAAGAGACCCAGTACTTC.

The table lists this clonotype with many counts. V is TRBV20-1 and J is TRBJ1-5, with a tentative D call TRBD1 (6 bases). Trimming removed 4 bases at V and 9 bases at J, with 13 bases between. The CDR3 is 12 residues long. Germline CDR1 reads DFQATT; CDR2 reads SNEGSKA (reference sequence). Here the CDR3 DNA reads TGCAGTGCTACAACAGGGACGGGGCCCCAGCATTTT. This sequence encodes CSATTGTGPQHF.

This clonotype appeared many times. The chain recombines TRBV10-3 with TRBJ1-5, with D unresolved. Per germline, CDR1 ENHRY and CDR2 SYGVKD. The CDR3 extends over 13 amino acids. Trimming left V 0 bases short and J 7 bases short, with 7 bases between. In nucleotides, the CDR3 is TGTGCCATCAGTGAGTCGTTGGGGCAGCCCCAGCATTTT. The encoded protein is CAISESLGQPQHF.

This clonotype was picked up many times. This rearrangement joins TRBV4-2 to TRBJ1-4; 11 nucleotides match TRBD1. V lost 0 bases and J lost 7; bases outside the gene matches: 4. Germline assignment: CDR1 LGHNA and CDR2 YNFKEQ. The CDR3 contains 16 residues. The CDR3 bases are TGTGCCAGCAGCCAAGAGGCGGGACAGGGGGGTGAAAAACTGTTTTTT. Translated: CASSQEAGQGGEKLFF.

Many counts were recorded for this clonotype. The chain employs TRBV9 and TRBJ1-6; D might be TRBD1 (6 bases). The germline V gene has CDR1 SGDLS and CDR2 YYNGEE. Between the trimmed V and J ends, which lost 0 bases and 9 bases, there was a span of 22 bases. This CDR3 contains 18 residues. Written as DNA, the CDR3 is TGTGCCAGCAGCGTAGGGCCCTCTTACAGGGTCGGTACTTCACCCCTCCACTTT. It yields the protein CASSVGPSYRVGTSPLHF.

This clonotype has a count of ten or more. J is TRBJ2-3 and V is TRBV11-3; 8 positions agree with TRBD2. Germline V gives CDR1 SGHNT, CDR2 YENEEA. V was pared by 1 base and J by 1 base, with 4 bases of the junction left unmatched. CDR3 length equals 16 residues. The CDR3 sequence is CASSLVSAGGTDTQYF. CDR3 sequence (DNA): TGTGCCAGCAGCTTAGTCTCAGCGGGGGGCACAGATACGCAGTATTTT.

V gene TRBV29-1 combines with J gene TRBJ2-6, with unresolved D. Germline V gives CDR1 SQVTM, CDR2 ANQGSEA. V was trimmed by 2 bases and J by 1 base, leaving 6 bases between them. The CDR3 has 14 residues. CDR3 coding DNA: TGCAGCGTTGAAAGCGTTTCTGGGGCCAACGTCCTGACTTTC. Protein product: CSVESVSGANVLTF. The variable domain in full, with the rest retrieved from reference TRBV29-1 and TRBJ2-6, is SAVISQKPSRDICQRGTSLTIQCQVDSQVTMMFWYRQQPGQSLTLIATANQGSEATYESGFVIDKFPISRPNLTFSTLTVSNMSPEDSSIYLCSVESVSGANVLTFGAGSRLTVL.

The chain couples TRBV6-2 or TRBV6-3 to TRBJ1-1; the D is unclear. Germline V gives CDR1 MNHEY, CDR2 SVGEGT. V was clipped by 5 bases and J by 1 base, with 11 bases between them. The CDR3 is 14 residues long. The DNA for the CDR3 is TGTGCCAGCAGTCGCACATGGCAGAACACTGAAGCTTTCTTT. Its protein is CASSRTWQNTEAFF.